This passage covers 2 T cell receptor beta chains from one sample sequenced in a study of identical twins. TCRdb processed the 5' RACE reads anew with MiXCR; each CDR3 protein has one entry. The data show roughly 720,000 distinct CDR3 sequences, around a sixth seen once. This sample also appeared in a second study, on T cells expressing NK-cell markers.

The sequencing sample was made of PBMCs. The origin of the receptors is a woman under 30 in good health.

CDR3 region: CASSPSQPLTRESSYEQYF. The CDR3 nucleotides read TGTGCCAGCTCACCTTCACAGCCCCTAACCCGCGAGAGCTCCTACGAGCAGTACTTC. The chain joins TRBV18 to TRBJ2-7, with no clear D. The germline CDR1 and CDR2 sequences are KGHSH and LQKENI. With 3 bases removed from V and 0 bases from J, the gap between germline ends came to 24 bases. This CDR3 has 19 residues.

The rearrangement uses TRBV21-1 and TRBJ1-2; the D call of TRBD1 is as the table states it, not checked on the DNA. TRBV21-1 is termed a pseudogene. The CDR3 length is 17 residues. In nucleotides, the CDR3 is TGTGCCAGCAGCAATCCCCCTGACACCAGGGTTAGTAACGGCTACACCTTC. Translating it yields CASSNPPDTRVSNGYTF.